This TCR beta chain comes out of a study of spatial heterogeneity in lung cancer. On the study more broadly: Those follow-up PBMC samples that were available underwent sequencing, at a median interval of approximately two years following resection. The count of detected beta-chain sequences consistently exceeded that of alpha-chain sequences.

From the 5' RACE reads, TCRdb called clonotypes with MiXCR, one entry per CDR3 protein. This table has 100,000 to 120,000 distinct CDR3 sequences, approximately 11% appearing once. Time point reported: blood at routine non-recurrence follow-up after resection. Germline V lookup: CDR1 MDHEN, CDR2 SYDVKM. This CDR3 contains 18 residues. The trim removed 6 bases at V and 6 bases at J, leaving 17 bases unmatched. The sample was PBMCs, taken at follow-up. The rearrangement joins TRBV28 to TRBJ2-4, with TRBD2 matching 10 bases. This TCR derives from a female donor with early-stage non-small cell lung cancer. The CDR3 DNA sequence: TGTGCCAGCAGCCCCACCTTCGAGCGGGAGGGGTTGCGAAACATTCAGTACTTC. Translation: CASSPTFEREGLRNIQYF.